Shown below are 18 T cell receptor beta chains from a single sample sequenced in a study of glioma-infiltrating T cells after dendritic cell vaccination. The time point was: after dendritic cell vaccination, including at tumor progression/relapse. Only in-frame clones appear in the TCRdb table, and some are missing; sequencing was by immunoSEQ multiplex PCR. Of about 64,000 clones listed, 86% were seen once; the top ten hold around a tenth. The starting material was blood, obtained after dendritic cell vaccination. Receptor source: a human donor with glioblastoma.

CDR3 region: CASSVRSQSEKLFF. CDR3 bases: TGTGCCAGCAGTGTACGGAGTCAGAGTGAAAAACTGTTTTTT. The genes are TRBV25-1 and TRBJ1-4; D ambiguous. CDR1 and CDR2 from the germline V gene are MGHDK and SYGVNS. V gave up 4 bases and J gave up 7 bases, with 13 bases separating them. This CDR3 has 14 residues. Looking up the rest from reference TRBV25-1 and TRBJ1-4 gives the full variable domain: EADIYQTPRYLVIGTGKKITLECSQTMGHDKMYWYQQDPGMELHLIHYSYGVNSTEKGDLSSESTVSRIRTEHFPLTLESARPSHTSQYLCASSVRSQSEKLFFGSGTQLSVL.

To note about this clone: At one end the junction does not follow the germline gene, possibly because of a read error. This CDR3 is also generated by other DNA sequences in the sample. This sequence joins TRBV2 and TRBJ1-6; D might be TRBD1 (5 bases). The V gene's germline CDR1 is SNHLY and CDR2 FYNNEI. This CDR3 has 14 residues. CDR3 sequence reads: CASSLGRGNSPLHF. In nucleotides, the CDR3 is TGTGCCAGCAGTTTAGGACGGGGGAATTCCCCCCTCCACTTT.

The chain is built from TRBV10-1 and TRBJ1-5, with 7 bases lining up with TRBD1. The trim removed 5 bases at V and 4 bases at J, leaving 11 bases unmatched. This CDR3 is built from 16 residues. Germline loops: CDR1 WNHNN, CDR2 SYGVQD (reference sequence). Here the CDR3 DNA reads TGCGCCAGCAGTTCTCAAGGGACAGACCCTAATCAGCCCCAGCATTTT. Translating gives CASSSQGTDPNQPQHF.

V usage is TRBV11-3 and J usage is TRBJ1-1; D is unclear. Trimming left V 5 bases short and J 1 base short, with 8 bases between. The germline CDR1 and CDR2 sequences are SGHNT and YENEEA. The CDR3 spans 13 residues. CDR3 loop: CASSMRPNTEAFF. In DNA, the CDR3 is TGTGCCAGCAGCATGCGGCCGAACACTGAAGCTTTCTTT. Combining the CDR3 with reference TRBV11-3 and TRBJ1-1 gives the whole variable domain EAGVVQSPRYKIIEKKQPVAFWCNPISGHNTLYWYLQNLGQGPELLIRYENEEAVDDSQLPKDRFSAERLKGVDSTLKIQPAELGDSAVYLCASSMRPNTEAFFGQGTRLTVV.

V gene TRBV2 combines with J gene TRBJ2-1; 7 bases line up with TRBD1. V trimming: 5 bases; J trimming: 10 bases; junction bases outside the gene matches: 2. Germline V lookup: CDR1 SNHLY, CDR2 FYNNEI. The CDR3 loop spans 11 amino acids. In DNA form, the CDR3 reads TGTGCCAGCAGTCCCAGGGGGGAGCAGTTCTTC. Translated, it gives CASSPRGEQFF. Variable domain in full (rest from reference TRBV2 and TRBJ2-1): EPEVTQTPSHQVTQMGQEVILRCVPISNHLYFYWYRQILGQKVEFLVSFYNNEISEKSEIFDDQFSVERPDGSNFTLKIRSTKLEDSAMYFCASSPRGEQFFGPGTRLTVL.

This clone was observed a handful of times. This sequence joins TRBV7-9 and TRBJ1-4; 9 bases are shared with TRBD1. The CDR3 has 13 residues. CDR1 SEHNR and CDR2 FQNEAQ come from the germline V gene (reference sequence). Germline trimming cut 5 bases from V and 6 bases from J; bases unmatched to any gene: 1. CDR3 in amino acids: CASSDRGYEKLFF. DNA of the CDR3: TGTGCCAGCAGCGACAGGGGGTATGAAAAACTGTTTTTT.

The V gene is TRBV19, the J gene TRBJ2-1, with TRBD1 matching over 8 bases. V lost 10 bases to trimming and J lost 6 bases; unmatched junction nucleotides: 11. The germline CDR1 and CDR2 sequences are LNHDA and SQIVND (reference sequence). CDR3 length equals 14 residues. CDR3 coding DNA: TGTGCCACGAGGACAGGGATAGGCTTCAATGAGCAGTTCTTC. Translation: CATRTGIGFNEQFF.

This sequence joins TRBV6-5 and TRBJ2-7, with D unresolved. Germline V gene data show CDR1 as MNHEY and CDR2 as SVGAGI. This CDR3 contains 12 residues. Trimming shortened V by 6 bases and J by 6 bases, and 12 bases separated the two germline ends. CDR3 loop: CASRSAAGEQYF. Here the CDR3 DNA reads TGTGCCAGCAGATCGGCGGCCGGCGAGCAGTACTTC.

This clone was seen once. The DNA of the CDR3 is TGCGCCAGCAGCTCCGGGACAGGGAACTATGGCTACACCTTC. Translating gives CASSSGTGNYGYTF. The V call is TRBV10-1, the J call TRBJ1-2; 9 nucleotides agree with TRBD1. This CDR3 contains 14 residues. Unmatched junction bases numbered 4, after V lost 6 bases and J lost 2 bases. The germline V gene encodes CDR1 WNHNN and CDR2 SYGVQD (reference sequence).

The CDR3 DNA sequence: TGTGCCACCAGCAGAACCGGGACAGGGTTTAACTATGGCTACACCTTC. This sequence encodes CATSRTGTGFNYGYTF. The chain combines TRBV15 with TRBJ1-2; 9 bases are a match to TRBD1. This CDR3 is 16 amino acids long. V was pared by 2 bases and J by 1 base, with 5 bases of the junction left unmatched. In germline, CDR1 is LNHNV, CDR2 YYDKDF (reference sequence).

As for this clone: One end of the junction does not line up with germline, which may come from a read error. The chain carries TRBV7-7 and TRBJ2-7, with TRBD1 matching over 7 bases. This CDR3 has 14 residues. Germline V gene sequence: CDR1 SSHAT, CDR2 FNYEAQ (reference sequence). CDR3 region: CASSPDRRAYEQYF. CDR3 bases: TGTGCTAGCAGCCCGGACAGGAGAGCCTACGAGCAGTACTTC.

The CDR3 DNA sequence: TGCGCCAGCAGCCAACGGGACAGGGTCTTAGGAACTGAAGCTTTCTTT. This encodes CASSQRDRVLGTEAFF. The chain links TRBV5-1 to TRBJ1-1, with TRBD1 matching over 9 bases. Germline V gene lookup returns CDR1 SGHRS and CDR2 YFSETQ. The CDR3 runs to 16 residues. V trimming: 4 bases; J trimming: 5 bases; junction bases outside the gene matches: 12.

This clone is a singleton in its sample. The chain links TRBV7-2 to TRBJ1-3, with 8 bases aligning to TRBD1. The CDR3 spans 15 residues. Germline CDR1 and CDR2: SGHTA and FQGNSA. Trimming took 5 bases from V and 5 from J; bases not matched to a gene: 8. Written as DNA, the CDR3 is TGTGCCAGCAGCCCCCCCGGACAGGGTCGAAACACCATATATTTT. Encoded protein: CASSPPGQGRNTIYF.

This clone has a handful of counts. The chain joins TRBV6-6 to TRBJ2-1; 7 bases are a match to TRBD1. The CDR3 has 12 residues. CDR1 is MNHNY and CDR2 is SVGAGI in the germline V gene (reference sequence). V gave up 6 bases and J gave up 7 bases; unmatched junction bases: 3. CDR3 residues: CASSRTGNEQFF. Here the CDR3 DNA reads TGTGCCAGCAGCAGGACAGGAAATGAGCAGTTCTTC.

The chain recombines TRBV5-3 with TRBJ1-1, with D unclear. TRBV5-3 carries the ORF label, with uncertain function. This CDR3 is 14 amino acids long. V lost 0 bases and J lost 7, with 13 bases in between. This chain's CDR3 is CARSLGHFGVEAFF. The CDR3, as DNA: TGTGCCAGAAGCTTGGGACACTTCGGGGTTGAAGCTTTCTTT.

This clone was recorded a few times. V gene TRBV5-4 combines with J gene TRBJ2-7; 15 nucleotides match TRBD2. The length of the CDR3 is 16 residues. Germline V CDR1 and CDR2: SGHNT, YYREEE (reference sequence). V lost 6 bases, J lost 4 bases, and 8 bases stayed unmatched. The CDR3 sequence is CASTDRTSGRGYEQYF. CDR3 in DNA: TGTGCCAGCACCGATCGGACTAGCGGGAGGGGGTACGAGCAGTACTTC.

This clone has a single count. The J gene is TRBJ1-1, the V gene TRBV7-9; 8 nucleotides agree with TRBD1. Germline-derived CDR1 and CDR2 are SEHNR and FQNEAQ (reference sequence). The V segment lost 3 bases and the J segment 5 bases; nucleotides outside the gene matches: 8. The CDR3 sequence is 15 residues long. The CDR3 bases are TGTGCCAGCAGCTTTGGAACAGGGGGAGGGACTGAAGCTTTCTTT. It encodes CASSFGTGGGTEAFF.

The chain links TRBV11-3 to TRBJ1-1, with 10 bases aligning to TRBD1. Per the germline V gene, CDR1 is SGHNT and CDR2 is YENEEA. The CDR3 covers 17 residues. V lost 4 bases and J lost 0; bases outside the gene matches: 8. The CDR3 loop reads CASSSGDRGDMNTEAFF. The CDR3 bases are TGTGCCAGCAGCTCGGGGGACAGGGGCGACATGAACACTGAAGCTTTCTTT.